Below, one TCR beta chain is given with its context. Its antigen is still unknown. Sequencing used immunoSEQ multiplex PCR; TCRdb keeps in-frame clones, though not all of them. In the table there are some 95,000 clones, roughly 86% of which are singletons. This entry is derived from a study of T cell responses to AZD1222 COVID-19 vaccine. Study conclusions and caveats: After two AZD1222 doses, spike-specific TCR breadth and depth rose versus day 0. Nearly half of spike-specific TCRs reportedly go after variant regions that carry no mutations.

The length of the CDR3 is 14 residues. CDR1 and CDR2 (germline): GTSNPN, SVGIG (reference sequence). V lost 2 bases and J lost 4, with 12 bases in between. The receptor comes from an adult in good health. This specimen was peripheral blood, taken on day 0 of MenACWY control vaccination. This chain joins TRBV30 and TRBJ2-1; D possibly matches TRBD1 or TRBD2 (5 bases each). The CDR3 loop is CAWSFGTAYNEQFF. In DNA, the CDR3 is TGTGCCTGGAGTTTCGGGACGGCGTACAATGAGCAGTTCTTC.